The entry that follows covers one TCR beta chain sequence. Its antigen is undetermined. This entry belongs to a study of post-analysis software for immune sequencing data. Study-level information: Progressive-relapsing, secondary progressive and relapsing-remitting multiple sclerosis were among the disease courses included.

The CDR3 consists of 15 residues. V was clipped by 5 bases and J by 6 bases, with 20 bases between them. The germline gives CDR1 SGHAT, CDR2 FQNNGV. TCR beta cDNA libraries included unique molecular identifiers. From around 1 to 10 million T cells, 400,000 to 600,000 cDNA molecules were obtained. In TCRdb, the PCR reads were re-called with MiXCR into one record per CDR3 protein. The sample has 700,000 to 900,000 distinct CDR3 sequences, around 45% seen once. General study points: Batch-mates among the samples co-clustered strongly by F measure. Patients used about 5 TRBV segments, including TRBV5-6, TRBV5-1 and TRBV20-1, more often than controls. Significantly lower normalized Chao1 diversity was seen in multiple sclerosis patients than in controls.

The TCR was taken from a girl under 18 with multiple sclerosis. The sequencing sample was made of blood. The chain recombines TRBV11-2 with TRBJ2-7; weak D call: TRBD1 (5 bases). CDR3 DNA sequence: TGTGCCAGCAGCCTAGTGAGACAGCCCTTAACCGAGCAGTACTTC. Its translation is CASSLVRQPLTEQYF.